This T cell receptor (beta chain) was identified in a study of regulatory T cells in long-lasting Graves disease. Across the whole study: Recently diagnosed Graves' patients had received antithyroid drugs for under 3 months.

Time point in this sample: newly diagnosed GD, antithyroid drugs for less than 3 months. PBMC RNA was the source of the TCR library. General study points: Patients whose Graves' disease persisted exhibited lower TCR diversity than those newly diagnosed. Persistent disease preferred TRBV28, TRBJ1-2 and TRBJ2-5; new disease, TRBV20-1 and TRBJ2-1.

This clonotype was counted ten times or more. Its antigen is not identified. V was cut by 6 bases and J by 1 base, with 15 bases left in between. The length of the CDR3 is 15 residues. To make TCR beta libraries, researchers used iRepertoire HTBI primers and Arm-PCR of CDR3 regions. TCRdb re-derived calls from the multiplex PCR reads in MiXCR, one entry per CDR3 protein. The repertoire holds roughly 530,000 distinct CDR3 sequences, with approximately 16% as singletons. The same specimen was also included in a second study, on T cells in Graves' hyperthyroidism and ophthalmopathy.

This clonotype originated in a woman aged 35-65 years with Graves disease. The specimen comprised peripheral blood mononuclear cells (PBMCs), sampled at new diagnosis, from a patient treated with antithyroid drugs. This sequence joins TRBV12-3 or TRBV12-4 and TRBJ2-5; D is perhaps TRBD1 or TRBD2 (5 bases each). The CDR3: CASSPRGTRQETQYF. The CDR3 DNA reads TGTGCCAGCAGCCCCCGAGGGACCCGCCAAGAGACCCAGTACTTC.